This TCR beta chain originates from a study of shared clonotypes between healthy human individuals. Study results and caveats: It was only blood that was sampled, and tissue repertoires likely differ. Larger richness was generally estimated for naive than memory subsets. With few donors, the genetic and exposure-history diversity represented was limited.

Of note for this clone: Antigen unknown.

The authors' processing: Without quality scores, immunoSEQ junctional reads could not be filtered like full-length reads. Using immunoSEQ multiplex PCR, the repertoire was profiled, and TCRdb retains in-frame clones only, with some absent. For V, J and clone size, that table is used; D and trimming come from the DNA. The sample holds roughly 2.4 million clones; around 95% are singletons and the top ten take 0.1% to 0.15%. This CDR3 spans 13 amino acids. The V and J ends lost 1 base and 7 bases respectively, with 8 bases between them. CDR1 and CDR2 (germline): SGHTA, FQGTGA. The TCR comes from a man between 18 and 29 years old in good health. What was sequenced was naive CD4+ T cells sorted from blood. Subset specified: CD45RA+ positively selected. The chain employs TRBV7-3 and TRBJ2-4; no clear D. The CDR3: CASSLMVGNIQYF. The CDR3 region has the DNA TGTGCCAGCAGCTTAATGGTAGGGAACATTCAGTACTTC.